These T cell receptor beta chains were read from a single sample in a study of blood T cell repertoires in COVID-19. Measured with immunoSEQ multiplex PCR; TCRdb has only the in-frame clones, and not every one. The repertoire has 150,000 to 200,000 clones, approximately 87% of them found once; the top ten carry 12%. The sample consisted of peripheral blood. These TCRs come from a woman aged 70-85 years with COVID-19, enrolled during active disease. CDR3s include the opening cysteine and the closing phenylalanine or tryptophan. Each record gives: V gene, clone size, J gene, D gene, CDR3 protein, CDR3 DNA. The D gene is left open where the match is weak. The size entry is marked missing in some rows and otherwise reads once, few, many or a size class.

>TRBV14|NA|TRBJ2-2|TRBD2
CASSQDRLGDYSNTGELFF
TGTGCCAGCAGCCAAGATAGGTTAGGGGACTACTCGAACACCGGGGAGCTGTTTTTT
>TRBV5-1|NA|TRBJ2-1|NA
CASSLGAGTYNEQFF
TGCGCCAGCAGCTTGGGGGCAGGGACCTACAATGAGCAGTTCTTC
>TRBV2|NA|TRBJ2-1|TRBD2
CASTSPGGLARNEQFF
TGTGCCAGCACCTCTCCCGGGGGACTAGCGAGAAATGAGCAGTTCTTC
>TRBV2|once|TRBJ2-5|NA
CASSAQKETQYF
TGTGCCAGCAGTGCCCAGAAAGAGACCCAGTACTTC
>TRBV18|NA|TRBJ2-3|TRBD1
CASSPLTGQGGSDTQYF
TGTGCCAGCTCACCACTGACAGGACAGGGAGGATCAGATACGCAGTATTTT
>TRBV3-1/TRBV3-2|NA|TRBJ2-3|TRBD1
CASSHTGTGVGDTQYF
TGTGCCAGCAGCCACACCGGGACAGGGGTTGGAGATACGCAGTATTTT
>TRBV19|NA|TRBJ2-1|NA
CASSPGGGYNEQFF
TGTGCCAGTAGTCCGGGGGGCGGCTACAATGAGCAGTTCTTC
>TRBV12-3/TRBV12-4|NA|TRBJ1-5|NA
CASSRSDQPQHF
TGTGCCAGCAGTCGGAGTGATCAGCCCCAGCATTTT
>TRBV9|NA|TRBJ2-3|TRBD2
CASSPLPGGGGLDTQYF
TGTGCCAGCAGCCCCCTCCCGGGGGGGGGCGGACTAGATACGCAGTATTTT
>TRBV28|NA|TRBJ2-7|TRBD2
CASSSRLAGVYEQYF
TGTGCCAGCAGCTCAAGACTAGCGGGAGTTTACGAGCAGTACTTC
>TRBV27|NA|TRBJ1-4|NA
CASSPTGHINEKLFF
TGTGCCAGCAGCCCCACAGGGCACATTAATGAAAAACTGTTTTTT
>TRBV5-1|NA|TRBJ2-5|TRBD1
CASSWTGEYQETQYF
TGCGCCAGCAGCTGGACAGGGGAATACCAAGAGACCCAGTACTTC